This T cell receptor beta chain was sequenced during a study of T-cell reconstitution after alpha-beta-depleted transplantation in children (dated by TCRdb to 2016 to 2018). General notes on the study: The study quantitatively tracked T-cell immune reconstitution after TCRalphabeta/CD19-depleted allogeneic hematopoietic cell transplantation in children using TCR repertoire profiling.

The germline V gene (reference sequence) yields DFQATT for CDR1 and SNEGSKA for CDR2. V was cut back by 8 bases and J by 6 bases, leaving a gap of 17 bases between them. The CDR3 spans 13 residues, from the cysteine through the phenylalanine. Kept here is only the CDR3 DNA, which spans 39 bases and is read in frame from base 1. Reading the label with the study, this specimen's treatment or condition is: allogeneic hematopoietic cell transplantation with graft depleted of TCRalphabeta T cells and CD19 B cells. The children who served as transplant recipients had been given grafts of TCRalphabeta/CD19-depleted allogeneic hematopoietic cells. With regard to this clonotype: Its recognized antigen is unknown. No per-base quality is available; no much larger clone lies one base away.

The research as a whole found: In some patients, high TCRbeta diversity at day 60 was attributed to recipient T cells and intrathymic progenitors that had survived conditioning. The apparently early alphabetaT-cell count recovery about two months after transplant was reportedly dependent on only several hundred rapidly expanded clones derived from non-depleted graft cells. Hyperexpanded clone frequencies declined over subsequent months; after one year, T-cell counts and TCRbeta diversity were mostly attributed to newly produced T cells.

Libraries were constructed by PCR. The instrument was an Illumina HiSeq 2500. TCR libraries were prepared with molecular barcoding, using unique molecular identifiers to normalize TCRbeta repertoire quantification. The public sequencing data were trimmed at Q25 with fastp and processed into clonotypes with MiXCR by TCRdb, which kept only in-frame beta chains. Here each entry gathers all rows of one CDR3 protein and keeps the most common genes and DNA. This sample gives hundreds of thousands of distinct CDR3 sequences in total; about 23% of them show up just once. The ten most abundant clones make up roughly 14% of the sample.

The V and J segments used are TRBV20-1 and TRBJ1-5; the D gene is unclear. The sequencing here drew on PBMCs, mostly from graft donor cells, taken 360 days after TCRalphabeta/CD19-depleted stem cell transplant. The receptor's source is a boy under three years old who had a stem cell transplant for acute myeloid leukemia, so the T cells may come from the graft donor. In nucleotide form, the sequence is TGCAGTTCCTCCCGGGGAGGGCCTCAGCCCCAGCATTTT. Its amino acids are CSSSRGGPQPQHF.